The 25 T cell receptor beta chains listed next were all sequenced from one sample in a study of beta chain features in type 1 diabetes. General study results and limits: Among patients with Type 1 diabetes, TCRB CDR3s were moderately but significantly shorter in every one of the four CD4+ subsets.

These receptors lack a known antigen. What was sequenced were expressed TCRB transcripts, since all of the isolated RNA had been reverse transcribed. Repertoires were generated with immunoSEQ multiplex PCR, while TCRdb's copy carries only in-frame clones and drops some. The table includes some 330,000 clones, 10% to 15% detected once. Sequencing was carried out using naive CD4+ T cells from blood. These receptors all come from a woman younger than 35 with type 1 diabetes.

This clone was found a few times. The chain recombines TRBV13 with TRBJ1-1; no reliable D call. The CDR3 consists of 17 residues. V was trimmed by 0 bases and J by 4 bases, leaving 18 bases between them. CDR1 and CDR2 from the germline V gene are PRHDT and FYEKMQ (reference sequence). CDR3 residues: CASSLGLVGGQRTEAFF. In DNA form, the CDR3 reads TGTGCCAGCAGCTTAGGGTTGGTTGGTGGGCAACGCACTGAAGCTTTCTTT. The complete variable domain, with remaining parts taken from reference TRBV13 and TRBJ1-1, reads AAGVIQSPRHLIKEKRETATLKCYPIPRHDTVYWYQQGPGQDPQFLISFYEKMQSDKGSIPDRFSAQQFSDYHSELNMSSLELGDSALYFCASSLGLVGGQRTEAFFGQGTRLTVV.

V usage is TRBV11-3 and J usage is TRBJ2-1, with D perhaps TRBD2 (5 bases). CDR3 length equals 15 residues. The ends were cut back, 2 bases at V and 4 bases at J, with 12 bases in the middle. Germline V gene lookup returns CDR1 SGHNT and CDR2 YENEEA. The CDR3 spells CASSLRLAGYNEQFF. CDR3 DNA sequence: TGTGCCAGCAGCTTAAGGCTAGCCGGTTACAATGAGCAGTTCTTC.

The genes are TRBV5-1 and TRBJ2-7; no clear D. Trimming stripped 0 bases from V and 10 bases from J, with 8 bases between. There are 11 residues in the CDR3. The germline CDR1 and CDR2 sequences are SGHRS and YFSETQ. CDR3 protein: CASSLDIVQYF. The CDR3, as DNA: TGCGCCAGCAGCTTGGATATCGTCCAGTACTTC.

This clone was seen a handful of times. The chain uses TRBV9 and TRBJ1-4, with 7 bases fitting TRBD1. From germline, CDR1 is SGDLS and CDR2 YYNGEE. The CDR3 runs 16 residues. The V gene end was trimmed by 3 bases and the J gene end by 6 bases; junction bases not matched to a gene: 11. This chain's CDR3 is CASSEGTGDGYEKLFF. The CDR3 bases are TGTGCCAGCAGCGAAGGTACAGGGGACGGGTATGAAAAACTGTTTTTT.

The V gene is TRBV7-9, the J gene TRBJ1-2; 12 positions match TRBD1. Germline loops: CDR1 SEHNR, CDR2 FQNEAQ (reference sequence). The CDR3 is made up of 12 amino acids. V lost 5 bases to trimming and J lost 14 bases; unmatched junction nucleotides: 6. CDR3 coding DNA: TGTGCCAGCAGCCGGGACAGGGGGCTTTCAACCTTC. This sequence encodes CASSRDRGLSTF.

This clone has just a few counts. The chain's CDR3 is CASSHRTGKLGEQYF. CDR3 sequence (DNA): TGTGCCAGCAGCCACCGGACAGGGAAGTTGGGCGAGCAGTACTTC. This sequence joins TRBV11-2 and TRBJ2-7; the match to TRBD1 covers 8 bases. Trimming cost V 5 bases and J 6 bases; bases outside gene matches: 12. This CDR3 is built from 15 residues. Germline values: CDR1 SGHAT, CDR2 FQNNGV.

The V gene is TRBV5-1, the J gene TRBJ1-5, with D unresolved. The CDR3 loop spans 15 amino acids. V lost 0 bases to trimming and J lost 3 bases, with 10 bases between them. Germline CDR1 reads SGHRS; CDR2 reads YFSETQ. CDR3 nucleotides: TGCGCCAGCAGCTTGGGTCCAGGCTACAATCAGCCCCAGCATTTT. This gives the protein CASSLGPGYNQPQHF.

The chain links TRBV28 to TRBJ2-4; maybe TRBD1 (8 bases). V dropped 9 bases and J dropped 10 bases, with 19 bases sitting between them. Germline loops: CDR1 MDHEN, CDR2 SYDVKM. The CDR3 runs 13 residues. The CDR3: CASRPGQGGIQYF. Written as DNA, the CDR3 is TGTGCCAGTAGACCCGGACAGGGAGGGATTCAGTACTTC. Together with reference TRBV28 and TRBJ2-4, the CDR3 gives the full variable domain: DVKVTQSSRYLVKRTGEKVFLECVQDMDHENMFWYRQDPGLGLRLIYFSYDVKMKEKGDIPEGYSVSREKKERFSLILESASTNQTSMYLCASRPGQGGIQYFGAGTRLSVL.

In this sample, this clone turned up a few times. This rearrangement joins TRBV7-9 to TRBJ2-2; 7 bases align to TRBD1. V trimming: 2 bases; J trimming: 14 bases; junction bases outside the gene matches: 5. Per germline, CDR1 SEHNR and CDR2 FQNEAQ (reference sequence). The CDR3 length is 12 residues. The CDR3 loop reads CASSLRQGLLFF. The CDR3 nucleotides are TGTGCCAGCAGCTTAAGACAGGGTCTTCTGTTTTTT.

The rearrangement uses TRBV28 and TRBJ2-1; 8 bases map to TRBD2. Looked up from germline, CDR1 is MDHEN and CDR2 is SYDVKM. The J segment lost 4 bases and the V segment lost 3 bases, leaving 8 bases of the junction unmatched. The CDR3 contains 16 residues. Written as DNA, the CDR3 is TGTGCCAGCAGTTTGCAGCGGGGGCTTAGATACAATGAGCAGTTCTTC. Encoded protein: CASSLQRGLRYNEQFF.

The chain carries TRBV4-3 and TRBJ2-1; D is unclear. The CDR3 extends over 14 amino acids. The ends were cut back, 4 bases at V and 8 bases at J, with 15 bases in the middle. Germline V CDR1 and CDR2: LGHNA, YSLEER. For the CDR3, the DNA is TGCGCCAGCAGCCCCATCGTTAGCCCGGATGAGCAGTTCTTC. As protein: CASSPIVSPDEQFF.

The chain joins TRBV18 to TRBJ2-5; no clear D. Germline V lookup: CDR1 KGHSH, CDR2 LQKENI. V lost 2 bases and J 5 bases, leaving 6 bases between the germline ends. The CDR3 is 12 residues long. The CDR3 nucleotides are TGTGCCAGCTCACCAGAGAGGGAGACCCAGTACTTC. Translation gives CASSPERETQYF. Together with reference TRBV18 and TRBJ2-5, the CDR3 gives the full variable domain: NAGVMQNPRHLVRRRGQEARLRCSPMKGHSHVYWYRQLPEEGLKFMVYLQKENIIDESGMPKERFSAEFPKEGPSILRIQQVVRGDSAAYFCASSPERETQYFGPGTRLLVL.

This clone has more than one count but fewer than ten. This chain links TRBV7-9 with TRBJ2-6, with 10 bases identical to TRBD1. Germline CDR1 SEHNR, CDR2 FQNEAQ (reference sequence). The CDR3 is 18 residues long. The junction had 13 bases not matched to a gene; V was cut back by 11 bases and J by 0 bases. The CDR3, as DNA: TGTGCCGAGACGAGACAGGGGGCTTCTTACTCTGGGGCCAACGTCCTGACTTTC. This translates into CAETRQGASYSGANVLTF.

The chain combines TRBV15 with TRBJ2-5, with D tentatively TRBD1 (5 bases). V dropped 0 bases and J dropped 4 bases, with 12 bases sitting between them. This CDR3 has 15 amino acids. Germline-derived CDR1 and CDR2 are LNHNV and YYDKDF (reference sequence). CDR3: CATSRDRVQAETQYF. CDR3 coding DNA: TGTGCCACCAGCAGAGACCGGGTACAGGCAGAGACCCAGTACTTC.

The rearrangement links TRBV27 to TRBJ1-2; D uncertain. Trimming removed 2 bases at V and 4 bases at J, with 8 bases between. CDR1 and CDR2 from the germline V gene are MNHEY and SMNVEV (reference sequence). CDR3 size: 13 residues. The CDR3 loop reads CASSLAGSYGYTF. The CDR3 nucleotides read TGTGCCAGCAGTTTAGCCGGGAGCTATGGCTACACCTTC.

This clone was recorded a few times. This chain links TRBV2 with TRBJ1-2; TRBD1 matches at 7 bases. Germline assignment: CDR1 SNHLY and CDR2 FYNNEI. This CDR3 contains 13 residues. After removal of 6 bases from V and 7 bases from J, the junction contained 8 bases not matched to a gene. The CDR3 loop reads CASRSTGVTGYTF. Here the CDR3 DNA reads TGTGCCAGCAGATCTACAGGGGTGACTGGCTACACCTTC. Based on the CDR3 plus reference TRBV2 and TRBJ1-2, the full variable domain is EPEVTQTPSHQVTQMGQEVILRCVPISNHLYFYWYRQILGQKVEFLVSFYNNEISEKSEIFDDQFSVERPDGSNFTLKIRSTKLEDSAMYFCASRSTGVTGYTFGSGTRLTVV.

The rearrangement joins TRBV4-1 to TRBJ2-6, with no clear D. The CDR3 loop spans 17 amino acids. V shed 0 bases and J shed 4 bases, with 13 bases lying between them. Looked up from germline, CDR1 is MGHRA and CDR2 is YSYEKL. CDR3 in amino acids: CASSQDLILVGANVLTF. CDR3 nucleotides: TGCGCCAGCAGCCAAGATCTAATCCTCGTGGGGGCCAACGTCCTGACTTTC.

The CDR3, as DNA: TGTGCCAGCAGCTTAGAACTCAAATCCTACGAGCAGTACTTC. Translated: CASSLELKSYEQYF. The rearrangement joins TRBV11-3 to TRBJ2-7; D unresolved. Germline V gene lookup returns CDR1 SGHNT and CDR2 YENEEA. The germline V and J ends were trimmed by 0 bases and 1 base, with 7 bases remaining between them. The CDR3 runs 14 residues.

V gene TRBV27 combines with J gene TRBJ2-5, with D maybe TRBD1 (6 bases). Germline assignment: CDR1 MNHEY and CDR2 SMNVEV (reference sequence). With 6 bases removed from V and 6 bases from J, the gap between germline ends came to 14 bases. The CDR3 totals 13 residues. The CDR3 region is CASRNTGIKTQYF. The CDR3, as DNA: TGTGCCAGCAGGAATACAGGGATCAAGACCCAGTACTTC.

This clone was seen more than once but under ten times. The rearrangement joins TRBV25-1 to TRBJ1-1; 7 bases match TRBD1. V trimming: 3 bases; J trimming: 0 bases; junction bases outside the gene matches: 4. The CDR3 runs to 15 residues. CDR1 MGHDK and CDR2 SYGVNS come from the germline V gene. The CDR3: CASSETGLMNTEAFF. CDR3 DNA: TGTGCCAGCAGTGAGACAGGGCTTATGAACACTGAAGCTTTCTTT.

This clone was observed a handful of times. V usage is TRBV15 and J usage is TRBJ2-5, with D tentatively TRBD1 (6 bases). Germline CDR1 and CDR2: LNHNV and YYDKDF (reference sequence). This CDR3 has 15 amino acids. V was cut by 0 bases and J by 4 bases, with 12 bases left in between. The CDR3 DNA reads as TGTGCCACCAGCAGAGATCTGGGGGCTCGAGAGACCCAGTACTTC. Translating gives CATSRDLGARETQYF. The full variable domain, with the rest looked up from reference TRBV15 and TRBJ2-5, is DAMVIQNPRYQVTQFGKPVTLSCSQTLNHNVMYWYQQKSSQAPKLLFHYYDKDFNNEADTPDNFQSRRPNTSFCFLDIRSPGLGDTAMYLCATSRDLGARETQYFGPGTRLLVL.

The chain uses TRBV23-1 and TRBJ2-4, with D maybe TRBD2 (6 bases). TRBV23-1 is an ORF, and what it does is uncertain. This CDR3 comprises 15 residues. Deletions cut 6 bases from V and 1 base from J, with 13 bases between. The CDR3, as DNA: TGCGCCAGCAGCCGAACAGGAGGGGCCAAAAACATTCAGTACTTC. It specifies CASSRTGGAKNIQYF.

This clone came up a few times. The V and J genes are TRBV25-1 and TRBJ2-5; D may be TRBD1 (6 bases). CDR1 is MGHDK and CDR2 is SYGVNS in the germline V gene. Trimming removed 3 bases from V and 3 bases from J, with 14 bases in between. The CDR3 length is 15 residues. CDR3 coding DNA: TGTGCCAGCAGTGATAGCAGGGGCACGGAAGAGACCCAGTACTTC. Residues: CASSDSRGTEETQYF.

The chain has TRBV9 and TRBJ1-6; D remains ambiguous. This CDR3 comprises 16 residues. The V gene lost 3 bases and the J gene lost 7 bases, with 17 bases spanning the gap. Germline assignment: CDR1 SGDLS and CDR2 YYNGEE. The CDR3 sequence is CASSADPLQMNSPLHF. CDR3 nucleotides: TGTGCCAGCAGCGCCGACCCCCTACAGATGAATTCACCCCTCCACTTT.

The CDR3 nucleotides are TGTGCTAGTGGTCCTGAACTAGCGGGAGTCTGGCCTGAGCAGTTCTTC. This sequence encodes CASGPELAGVWPEQFF. The genes are TRBV12-5 and TRBJ2-1, with 11 bases that match TRBD2. Trimming removed 5 bases from V and 9 bases from J; junction bases left unmatched: 12. The CDR3 runs to 16 residues. CDR1 LGHNT and CDR2 FRNRAP come from the germline V gene.